The rows below give T cell receptor beta chains drawn from one sample of a study of vaccination and CD4 T cells after COVID-19. TCRdb used MiXCR to reprocess the PCR reads, holding one entry per CDR3 protein. The table includes about 7,600 distinct CDR3 sequences, about 50% detected once. No cognate antigen is known for these TCRs. The sequencing sample was made of CD4+ T cells from blood, cultured in vitro. These receptors originate from a human donor in good health. The CDR3 runs from the conserved cysteine through the conserved F or W. The D gene is left open where the match is weak. Clone sizes are given selectively: once, few, many, or a class where the clone is expanded.

V: TRBV2
D: TRBD2
size: NA
J: TRBJ2-1
CDR3: CASKRTSGIQSPNEQFF
DNA: TGTGCCAGCAAAAGGACTAGCGGGATCCAATCCCCTAATGAGCAGTTCTTC

V: TRBV6-2/TRBV6-3
D: NA
size: NA
J: TRBJ2-6
CDR3: CASSYRYEGWLPRSGANVLTF
DNA: TGTGCCAGCAGTTACAGGTATGAGGGATGGCTCCCAAGGTCTGGGGCCAACGTCCTGACTTTC

V: TRBV19
D: TRBD1
size: few
J: TRBJ1-2
CDR3: CASSMGTVANYGYTF
DNA: TGTGCCAGTAGTATGGGGACAGTAGCTAACTATGGCTACACCTTC

V: TRBV6-5
D: NA
size: few
J: TRBJ1-5
CDR3: CASSLAGRGNQPQHF
DNA: TGTGCCAGCAGTTTAGCGGGGCGAGGCAATCAGCCCCAGCATTTT

V: TRBV6-5
D: NA
size: few
J: TRBJ2-7
CDR3: CASSYLDEQYF
DNA: TGTGCCAGCAGTTACTTGGACGAGCAGTACTTC

V: TRBV7-9
D: TRBD1
size: NA
J: TRBJ2-1
CDR3: CASSSGQKVPIF
DNA: TGTGCCAGCAGCTCGGGACAGAAGGTCCCGATCTTC

V: TRBV6-1
D: TRBD1
size: few
J: TRBJ1-1
CDR3: CASDRQGARNTEAFF
DNA: TGTGCCAGCGACCGACAGGGGGCGCGGAACACTGAAGCTTTCTTT

V: TRBV5-4
D: NA
size: NA
J: TRBJ1-5
CDR3: CASSLSGNQPQHF
DNA: TGTGCCAGCAGCTTATCCGGGAATCAGCCCCAGCATTTT

V: TRBV7-2
D: TRBD1
size: NA
J: TRBJ1-1
CDR3: CASSFKQGNEAFF
DNA: TGTGCCAGCAGCTTTAAACAGGGGAATGAAGCTTTCTTT

V: TRBV6-5
D: NA
size: NA
J: TRBJ2-7
CDR3: CASSYDSGDYEQYF
DNA: TGTGCCAGCAGTTACGATTCAGGAGACTACGAGCAGTACTTC

V: TRBV6-4
D: NA
size: NA
J: TRBJ1-6
CDR3: CASKNRAPWTRGSPLHF
DNA: TGTGCCAGCAAAAATAGGGCACCATGGACAAGGGGTTCACCCCTCCACTTT

V: TRBV2
D: NA
size: few
J: TRBJ2-5
CDR3: CASRTGDWYETQYF
DNA: TGTGCCAGCAGGACCGGGGACTGGTACGAGACCCAGTACTTC

V: TRBV24-1
D: TRBD2
size: once
J: TRBJ2-7
CDR3: CATSAGGGGNEQYF
DNA: TGTGCCACCAGTGCCGGCGGGGGGGGAAATGAGCAGTACTTC

V: TRBV6-1
D: NA
size: NA
J: TRBJ2-6
CDR3: CASTQTSGANVLTF
DNA: TGTGCCAGCACCCAGACGTCTGGGGCCAACGTCCTGACTTTC

V: TRBV19
D: NA
size: NA
J: TRBJ1-5
CDR3: CASSPTVGSNQPQHF
DNA: TGTGCCAGTAGTCCGACAGTCGGGAGCAATCAGCCCCAGCATTTT

V: TRBV7-8
D: TRBD2
size: NA
J: TRBJ2-2
CDR3: CASSILSGRDTGELFF
DNA: TGTGCCAGCAGCATCCTTAGCGGGAGAGACACCGGGGAGCTGTTTTTT

V: TRBV28
D: TRBD1
size: NA
J: TRBJ1-6
CDR3: CASSFPFGAEGAGNSPLHF
DNA: TGTGCCAGCAGTTTCCCTTTCGGGGCTGAGGGGGCAGGGAATTCACCCCTCCACTTT

V: TRBV19
D: TRBD1
size: few
J: TRBJ1-2
CDR3: CASSIRQGSYGYTF
DNA: TGTGCCAGTAGTATCCGACAGGGGAGCTATGGCTACACCTTC

V: TRBV12-3/TRBV12-4
D: NA
size: few
J: TRBJ1-1
CDR3: CASSHRRQGIAFF
DNA: TGTGCCAGCAGCCACCGACGGCAGGGTATAGCTTTCTTT

V: TRBV5-1
D: NA
size: NA
J: TRBJ2-7
CDR3: CASSSGRGDSYEQYF
DNA: TGCGCCAGCAGCTCCGGCCGCGGGGACTCCTACGAGCAGTACTTC

V: TRBV10-2
D: NA
size: NA
J: TRBJ2-2
CDR3: CASSPRGGWNTGELFF
DNA: TGCGCCAGCAGCCCTCGGGGCGGCTGGAACACCGGGGAGCTGTTTTTT

V: TRBV7-8
D: NA
size: few
J: TRBJ1-5
CDR3: CASSPGVGNQPQHF
DNA: TGTGCCAGCAGCCCAGGGGTTGGGAATCAGCCCCAGCATTTT

V: TRBV6-1
D: NA
size: NA
J: TRBJ1-6
CDR3: CASSEWNSPLHF
DNA: TGTGCCAGCAGTGAATGGAATTCACCCCTCCACTTT

V: TRBV20-1
D: NA
size: medium-sized
J: TRBJ1-1
CDR3: CSARVGQMNTEAFF
DNA: TGCAGTGCTAGAGTAGGCCAGATGAACACTGAAGCTTTCTTT

V: TRBV28
D: NA
size: NA
J: TRBJ1-5
CDR3: CASSLSAQPQHF
DNA: TGTGCCAGCAGTTTATCGGCTCAGCCCCAGCATTTT

V: TRBV29-1
D: TRBD2
size: NA
J: TRBJ2-1
CDR3: CSVLRLAGDEQFF
DNA: TGCAGCGTTTTACGACTAGCGGGAGATGAGCAGTTCTTC

V: TRBV7-9
D: NA
size: NA
J: TRBJ1-6
CDR3: CASSLGGESPPLHF
DNA: TGTGCCAGCAGCTTAGGGGGCGAGTCGCCACCCCTCCACTTT

V: TRBV11-2
D: TRBD1
size: NA
J: TRBJ2-7
CDR3: CASSLTGIDYEQYF
DNA: TGTGCCAGCAGCCTGACAGGGATCGACTACGAGCAGTACTTC

V: TRBV19
D: NA
size: NA
J: TRBJ1-5
CDR3: CASSSTPGDRPQPQHF
DNA: TGTGCCAGTAGTAGTACTCCGGGGGACCGACCTCAGCCCCAGCATTTT

V: TRBV18
D: NA
size: NA
J: TRBJ2-2
CDR3: CASSPTTGQNTGELFF
DNA: TGTGCCAGCTCACCAACTACAGGGCAGAACACCGGGGAGCTGTTTTTT

V: TRBV6-5
D: NA
size: once
J: TRBJ2-7
CDR3: CASSYSISSYEQYF
DNA: TGTGCCAGCAGTTACTCGATCTCGAGCTACGAGCAGTACTTC

V: TRBV19
D: TRBD1
size: NA
J: TRBJ2-7
CDR3: CASSPGQASYEQYF
DNA: TGTGCCAGTTCGCCGGGACAGGCGTCCTACGAGCAGTACTTC

V: TRBV2
D: NA
size: NA
J: TRBJ2-5
CDR3: CASRRDVGQETQYF
DNA: TGTGCCAGCCGGAGGGACGTGGGCCAAGAGACCCAGTACTTC

V: TRBV21-1
D: NA
size: few
J: TRBJ2-5
CDR3: CASSTRGRDGVWTQYF
DNA: TGTGCCAGCAGCACAAGGGGGAGGGATGGCGTTTGGACCCAGTACTTC

V: TRBV15
D: NA
size: NA
J: TRBJ1-2
CDR3: CATSRPGAGYYGYTF
DNA: TGTGCCACCAGCAGGCCAGGGGCGGGATACTATGGCTACACCTTC